The sample holds many counts of the clone carrying this T cell receptor beta chain. One entry per CDR3 protein, called by TCRdb with MiXCR from the 5' RACE reads. The data show about 45,000 distinct CDR3 sequences, with 6.8% seen just once and 15% held by the top ten. The source of the sample is a study of T cells after yellow fever vaccination. Overall study findings and caveats: A faster peak, day 5 versus 15, was reached by the weaker secondary response.

The CDR3 covers 12 residues. Trimming removed 5 bases at V and 10 bases at J, with 12 bases between. The receptor comes from a man aged 25 to 40 who received the YFV17D yellow fever vaccine. Sample: CD8+ T cells not binding an NS4B(214-222) dextramer, sorted from PBMCs, taken 45 days after the yellow fever booster vaccination. The genes are TRBV12-3 or TRBV12-4 and TRBJ1-5; D is unclear. The CDR3 loop reads CASSEGVEPQHF. The CDR3, as DNA: TGTGCCAGCAGTGAGGGCGTCGAACCCCAGCATTTT.